The present entry profiles one TCR beta chain with its context. Its cognate antigen is unknown. The record originates from a study of vaccination effects on CD4 cells after COVID-19. Measured with immunoSEQ multiplex PCR; TCRdb has only the in-frame clones, and not every one. The sample lists under 40,000 clones; 82% were seen once. The junction had 9 bases not matched to a gene; V was cut back by 2 bases and J by 7 bases. Germline-derived CDR1 and CDR2 are KGHSH and LQKENI. This CDR3 contains 16 residues. Culture proceeded for roughly ten days, and CD4+ T cells were then isolated. The sequence derives from a human donor who received a COVID-19 vaccine. The source material was CD4+ T cells from PBMCs cultured without peptide, sampled before COVID-19 vaccination. V and J are TRBV18 and TRBJ2-5, with 11 bases lining up with TRBD2. The CDR3 region is CASSPAGTSGRSTQYF. CDR3 bases: TGTGCCAGCTCACCAGCGGGGACTAGCGGCCGCTCGACCCAGTACTTC.